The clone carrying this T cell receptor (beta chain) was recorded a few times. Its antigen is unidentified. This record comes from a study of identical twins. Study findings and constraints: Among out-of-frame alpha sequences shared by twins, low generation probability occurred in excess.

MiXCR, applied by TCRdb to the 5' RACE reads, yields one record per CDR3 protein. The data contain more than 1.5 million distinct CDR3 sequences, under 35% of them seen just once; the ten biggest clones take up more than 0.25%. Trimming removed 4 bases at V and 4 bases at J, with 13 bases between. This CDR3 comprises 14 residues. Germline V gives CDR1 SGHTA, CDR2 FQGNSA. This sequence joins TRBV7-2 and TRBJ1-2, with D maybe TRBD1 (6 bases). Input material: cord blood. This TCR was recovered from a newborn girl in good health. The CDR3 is CASSSGRGLYGYTF. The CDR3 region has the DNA TGTGCCAGCAGCTCGGGCAGGGGCCTCTATGGCTACACCTTC.